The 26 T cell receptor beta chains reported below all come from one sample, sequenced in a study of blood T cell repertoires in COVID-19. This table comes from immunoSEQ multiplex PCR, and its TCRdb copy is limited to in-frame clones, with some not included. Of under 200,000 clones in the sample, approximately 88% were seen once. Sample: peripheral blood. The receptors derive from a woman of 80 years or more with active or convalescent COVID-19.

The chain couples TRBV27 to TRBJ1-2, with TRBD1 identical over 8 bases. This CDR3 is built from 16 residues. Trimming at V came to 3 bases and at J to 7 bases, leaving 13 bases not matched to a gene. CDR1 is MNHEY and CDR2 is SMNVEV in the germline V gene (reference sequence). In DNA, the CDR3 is TGTGCCAGCAGTTTCAACCTCGACAGGGGAATCTCTGGCTACACCTTC. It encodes CASSFNLDRGISGYTF.

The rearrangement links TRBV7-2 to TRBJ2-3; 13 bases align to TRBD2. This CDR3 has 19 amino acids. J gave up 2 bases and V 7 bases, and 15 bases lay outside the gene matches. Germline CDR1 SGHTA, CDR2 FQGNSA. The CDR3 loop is CASTASDGLAGANTDTQYF. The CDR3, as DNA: TGTGCCAGCACCGCCTCCGACGGACTAGCGGGGGCCAACACAGATACGCAGTATTTT.

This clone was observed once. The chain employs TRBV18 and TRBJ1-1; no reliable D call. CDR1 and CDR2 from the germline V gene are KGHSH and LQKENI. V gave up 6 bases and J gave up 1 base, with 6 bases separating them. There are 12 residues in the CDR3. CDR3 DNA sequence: TGTGCCAGCTCGAGAACGAACACTGAAGCTTTCTTT. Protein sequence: CASSRTNTEAFF.

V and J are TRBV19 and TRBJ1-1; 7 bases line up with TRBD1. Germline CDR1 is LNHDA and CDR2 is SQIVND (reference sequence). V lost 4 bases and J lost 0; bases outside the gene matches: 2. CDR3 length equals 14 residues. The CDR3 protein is CASSRGQLNTEAFF. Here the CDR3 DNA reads TGTGCCAGTAGTAGGGGACAGTTGAACACTGAAGCTTTCTTT.

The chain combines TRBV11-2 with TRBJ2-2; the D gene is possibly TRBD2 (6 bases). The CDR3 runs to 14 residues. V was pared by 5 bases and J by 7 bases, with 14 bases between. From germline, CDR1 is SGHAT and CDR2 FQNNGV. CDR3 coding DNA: TGTGCCAGCAGCCCTCCTCCGACTAGCGGGGAGCTGTTTTTT. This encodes CASSPPPTSGELFF.

The CDR3 spells CASSLTDRVGNYEQYF. The CDR3 DNA sequence: TGTGCCAGCTCTTTGACGGACAGGGTAGGTAACTACGAGCAGTACTTC. This chain uses TRBV18 with TRBJ2-7, with TRBD1 identical over 8 bases. Trimming cost V 6 bases and J 3 bases; bases outside gene matches: 13. Germline-derived CDR1 and CDR2 are KGHSH and LQKENI. CDR3 length equals 16 residues.

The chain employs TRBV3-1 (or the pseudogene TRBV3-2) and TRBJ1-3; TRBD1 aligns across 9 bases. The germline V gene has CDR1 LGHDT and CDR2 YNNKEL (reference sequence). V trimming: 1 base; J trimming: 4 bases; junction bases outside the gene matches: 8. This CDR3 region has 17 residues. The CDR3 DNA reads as TGTGCCAGCAGCCAAGGAAGGACAGGGGCCTCCGGAAACACCATATATTTT. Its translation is CASSQGRTGASGNTIYF.

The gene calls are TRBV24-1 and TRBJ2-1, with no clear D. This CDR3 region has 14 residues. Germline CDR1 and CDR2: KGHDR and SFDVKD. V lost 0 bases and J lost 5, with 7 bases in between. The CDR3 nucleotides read TGTGCCACCAGTGATTTGGGTCAGGACAATGAGCAGTTCTTC. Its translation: CATSDLGQDNEQFF.

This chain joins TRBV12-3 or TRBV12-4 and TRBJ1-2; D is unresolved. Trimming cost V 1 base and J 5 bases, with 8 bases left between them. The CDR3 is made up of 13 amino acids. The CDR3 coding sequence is TGTGCCAGCAGTTTAGGAGGATTATATGGCTACACCTTC. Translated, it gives CASSLGGLYGYTF.

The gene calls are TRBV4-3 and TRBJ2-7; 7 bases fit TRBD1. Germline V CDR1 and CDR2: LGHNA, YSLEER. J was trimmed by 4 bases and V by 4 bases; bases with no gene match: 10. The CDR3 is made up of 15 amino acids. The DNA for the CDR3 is TGCGCCAGCAGCCCCATAGATGGCAGGGGGTACGAGCAGTACTTC. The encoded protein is CASSPIDGRGYEQYF.

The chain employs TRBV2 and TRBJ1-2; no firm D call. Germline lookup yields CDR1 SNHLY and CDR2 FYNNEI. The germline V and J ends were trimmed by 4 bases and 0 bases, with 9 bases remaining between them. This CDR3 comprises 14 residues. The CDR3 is CASSVVGANYGYTF. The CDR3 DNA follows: TGTGCCAGCAGTGTGGTTGGAGCTAACTATGGCTACACCTTC. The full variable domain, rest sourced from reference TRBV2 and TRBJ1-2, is EPEVTQTPSHQVTQMGQEVILRCVPISNHLYFYWYRQILGQKVEFLVSFYNNEISEKSEIFDDQFSVERPDGSNFTLKIRSTKLEDSAMYFCASSVVGANYGYTFGSGTRLTVV.

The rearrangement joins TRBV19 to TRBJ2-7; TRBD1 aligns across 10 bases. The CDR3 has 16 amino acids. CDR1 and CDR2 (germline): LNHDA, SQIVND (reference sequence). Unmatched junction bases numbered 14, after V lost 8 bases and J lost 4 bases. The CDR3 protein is CASGMLGGQGRYEQYF. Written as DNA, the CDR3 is TGTGCCAGTGGAATGCTCGGGGGACAGGGGCGATACGAGCAGTACTTC.

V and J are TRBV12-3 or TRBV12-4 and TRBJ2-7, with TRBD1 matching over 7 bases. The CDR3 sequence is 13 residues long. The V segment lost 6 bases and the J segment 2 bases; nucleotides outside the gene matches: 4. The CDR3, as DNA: TGTGCCAGCAGCCGACAGGGCGCCTACGAGCAGTACTTC. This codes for CASSRQGAYEQYF.

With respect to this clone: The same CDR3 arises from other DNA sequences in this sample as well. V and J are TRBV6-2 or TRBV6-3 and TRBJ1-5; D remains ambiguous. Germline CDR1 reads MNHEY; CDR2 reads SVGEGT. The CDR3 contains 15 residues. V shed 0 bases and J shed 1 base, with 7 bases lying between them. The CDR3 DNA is TGTGCCAGCAGTTACTCACGGGGAAGCAATCAGCCCCAGCATTTT. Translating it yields CASSYSRGSNQPQHF.

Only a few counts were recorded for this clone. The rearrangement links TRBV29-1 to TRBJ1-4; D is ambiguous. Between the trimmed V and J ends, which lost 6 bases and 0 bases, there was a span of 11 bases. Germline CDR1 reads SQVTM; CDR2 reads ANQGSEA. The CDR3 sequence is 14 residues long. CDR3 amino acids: CSVKLPTTNEKLFF. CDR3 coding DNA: TGCAGCGTCAAACTGCCCACAACTAATGAAAAACTGTTTTTT.

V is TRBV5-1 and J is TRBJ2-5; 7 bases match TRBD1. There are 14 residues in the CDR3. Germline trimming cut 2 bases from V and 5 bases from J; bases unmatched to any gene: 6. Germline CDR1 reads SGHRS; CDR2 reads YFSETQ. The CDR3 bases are TGCGCCAGCAGCTTTACAGGGGCCCTGGAGACCCAGTACTTC. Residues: CASSFTGALETQYF.

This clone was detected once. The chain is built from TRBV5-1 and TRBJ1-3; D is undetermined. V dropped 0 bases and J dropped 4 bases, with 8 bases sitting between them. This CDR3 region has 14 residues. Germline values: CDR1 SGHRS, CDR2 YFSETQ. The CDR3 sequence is CASSLAAQGNTIYF. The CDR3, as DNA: TGCGCCAGCAGCTTGGCCGCTCAGGGAAACACCATATATTTT.

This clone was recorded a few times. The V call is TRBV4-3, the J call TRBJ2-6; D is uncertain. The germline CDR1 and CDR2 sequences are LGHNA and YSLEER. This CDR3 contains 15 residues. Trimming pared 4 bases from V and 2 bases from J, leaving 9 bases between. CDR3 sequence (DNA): TGCGCCAGCAGCCTCAGTGGAGCTGGGGCCAACGTCCTGACTTTC. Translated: CASSLSGAGANVLTF.

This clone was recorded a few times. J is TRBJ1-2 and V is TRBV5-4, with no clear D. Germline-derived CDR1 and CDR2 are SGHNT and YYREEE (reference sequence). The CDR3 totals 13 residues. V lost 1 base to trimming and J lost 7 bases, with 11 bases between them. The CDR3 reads CASSLKELAGYTF. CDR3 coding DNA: TGTGCCAGCAGCTTGAAAGAATTGGCTGGCTACACCTTC.

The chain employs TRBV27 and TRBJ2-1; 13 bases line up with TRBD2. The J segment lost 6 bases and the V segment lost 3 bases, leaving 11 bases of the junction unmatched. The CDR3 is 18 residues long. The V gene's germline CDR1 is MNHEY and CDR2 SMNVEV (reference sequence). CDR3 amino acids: CASSLIQPGTSGTNEQFF. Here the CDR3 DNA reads TGTGCCAGCAGTTTGATCCAACCCGGGACTAGCGGGACCAATGAGCAGTTCTTC.

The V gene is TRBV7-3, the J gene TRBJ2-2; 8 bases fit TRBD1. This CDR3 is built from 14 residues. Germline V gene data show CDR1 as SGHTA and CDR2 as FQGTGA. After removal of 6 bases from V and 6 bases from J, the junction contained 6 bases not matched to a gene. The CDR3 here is CASRQGGSPGELFF. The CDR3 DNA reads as TGTGCCAGCAGACAGGGGGGCAGTCCCGGGGAGCTGTTTTTT.

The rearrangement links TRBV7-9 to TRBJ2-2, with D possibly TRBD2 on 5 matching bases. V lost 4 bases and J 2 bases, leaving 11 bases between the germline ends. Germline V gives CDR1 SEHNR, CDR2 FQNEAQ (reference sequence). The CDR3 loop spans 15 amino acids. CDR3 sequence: CASSSAVTNTGELFF. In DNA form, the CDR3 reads TGTGCCAGCAGCTCAGCGGTGACAAACACCGGGGAGCTGTTTTTT. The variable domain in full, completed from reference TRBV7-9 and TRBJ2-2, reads DTGVSQNPRHKITKRGQNVTFRCDPISEHNRLYWYRQTLGQGPEFLTYFQNEAQLEKSRLLSDRFSAERPKGSFSTLEIQRTEQGDSAMYLCASSSAVTNTGELFFGEGSRLTVL.

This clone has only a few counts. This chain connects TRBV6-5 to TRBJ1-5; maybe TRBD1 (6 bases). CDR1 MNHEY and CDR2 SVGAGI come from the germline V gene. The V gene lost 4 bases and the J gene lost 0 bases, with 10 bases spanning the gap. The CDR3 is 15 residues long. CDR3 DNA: TGTGCCAGCAGTTCGGACAGCGGTAGCAATCAGCCCCAGCATTTT. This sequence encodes CASSSDSGSNQPQHF.

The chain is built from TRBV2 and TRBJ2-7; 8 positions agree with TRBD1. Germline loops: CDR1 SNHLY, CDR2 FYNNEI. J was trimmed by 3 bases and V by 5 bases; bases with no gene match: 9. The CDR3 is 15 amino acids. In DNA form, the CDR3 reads TGTGCCAGCAGTTCTGGGACAGGAGGAGGCTACGAGCAGTACTTC. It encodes CASSSGTGGGYEQYF. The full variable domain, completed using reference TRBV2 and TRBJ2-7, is EPEVTQTPSHQVTQMGQEVILRCVPISNHLYFYWYRQILGQKVEFLVSFYNNEISEKSEIFDDQFSVERPDGSNFTLKIRSTKLEDSAMYFCASSSGTGGGYEQYFGPGTRLTVT.

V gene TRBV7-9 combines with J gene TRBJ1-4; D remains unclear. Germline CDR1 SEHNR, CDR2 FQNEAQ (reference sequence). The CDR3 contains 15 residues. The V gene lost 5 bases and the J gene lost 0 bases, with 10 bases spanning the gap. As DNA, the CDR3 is TGTGCCAGCAGCCCCGATGCGCCAACTAATGAAAAACTGTTTTTT. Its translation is CASSPDAPTNEKLFF.

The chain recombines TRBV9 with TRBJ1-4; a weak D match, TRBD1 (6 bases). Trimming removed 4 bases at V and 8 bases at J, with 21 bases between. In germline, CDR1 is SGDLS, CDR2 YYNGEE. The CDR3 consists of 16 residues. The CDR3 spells CASSTIFGGAGEKLFF. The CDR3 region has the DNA TGTGCCAGCAGCACAATCTTCGGGGGGGCTGGAGAAAAACTGTTTTTT.